The 19 T cell receptor beta chains listed next were all sequenced from one sample in a study of early T cells in non-severe SARS-CoV-2 infection (dated by TCRdb to 2020 to 2022). The method was 5' RACE. TCRdb shows the sequencer as NextSeq 500. TCRdb trimmed the raw reads at Q25, called clones with MiXCR and kept productive beta chains. Each CDR3 protein appears once, grouped with its most common genes and DNA. This sample lists 40,000 to 60,000 distinct CDR3 sequences; around 6.5% were detected once. The ten largest account for approximately 6.3% of the sample. Sequencing used whole blood, obtained at baseline. Source of these receptors: an adult who was a healthcare worker with PCR-confirmed SARS-CoV-2 infection or an uninfected control (not recorded which).

This clonotype was observed many times. V usage is TRBV11-1 and J usage is TRBJ2-7; D is unresolved. CDR1 is SGHAT, CDR2 FQDESV, per germline (reference sequence). The V end was cut by 5 bases, the J end by 0 bases, with 8 bases between. The CDR3 covers 13 residues. The CDR3 loop reads CASSPRASYEQYF. CDR3 DNA: TGTGCCAGCAGCCCCCGGGCCTCCTACGAGCAGTACTTC.

The chain employs TRBV5-1 and TRBJ2-3; 7 bases align to TRBD1. Trimming at V came to 4 bases and at J to 5 bases, leaving 4 bases not matched to a gene. From germline, CDR1 is SGHRS and CDR2 YFSETQ. CDR3 length: 13 amino acids. CDR3 in DNA: TGCGCCAGCAGCCCACAGGGGATAGATACGCAGTATTTT. Translated: CASSPQGIDTQYF.

This clonotype was picked up a small number of times. This rearrangement joins TRBV4-1 to TRBJ1-1; 7 bases are shared with TRBD1. The CDR3 has 16 amino acids. The germline gives CDR1 MGHRA, CDR2 YSYEKL. Trimming took 4 bases from V and 4 from J; bases not matched to a gene: 12. This CDR3 is CASSLSHRGSATEAFF. CDR3 DNA: TGCGCCAGCAGCCTGAGTCACAGGGGCTCCGCCACTGAAGCTTTCTTT.

The J gene is TRBJ2-1, the V gene TRBV2, with D possibly being TRBD1 (6 bases). This CDR3 is built from 15 residues. The V and J ends lost 3 bases and 8 bases respectively, with 17 bases between them. Germline loops: CDR1 SNHLY, CDR2 FYNNEI. The CDR3: CASSDIGGVYDEQFF. The CDR3, as DNA: TGTGCCAGCAGTGATATAGGGGGAGTTTACGATGAGCAGTTCTTC.

This clonotype was detected ten times or more. The CDR3 is CASSLEPKFSNTEAFF. DNA of the CDR3: TGTGCCAGCAGCTTAGAGCCAAAGTTTTCTAACACTGAAGCTTTCTTT. The J gene is TRBJ1-1, the V gene TRBV7-6; D gene ambiguous. CDR1 and CDR2 from the germline V gene are SGHVS and FNYEAQ. V was shortened by 1 base and J by 2 bases, with 14 bases between the two germline ends. CDR3 length: 16 residues.

The chain has TRBV7-2 and TRBJ1-2, with D possibly matching TRBD1 (6 bases). CDR1 and CDR2 from the germline V gene are SGHTA and FQGNSA. The CDR3 has 14 amino acids. V was shortened by 3 bases and J by 8 bases, with 16 bases between the two germline ends. Written as DNA, the CDR3 is TGTGCCAGCAGCTTGGCAGGGGCGCCTGGAGGCTACACCTTC. It translates to CASSLAGAPGGYTF.

This clonotype was counted ten times or more. The chain couples TRBV6-6 to TRBJ1-6; D unclear. This CDR3 spans 13 amino acids. The V and J ends lost 8 bases and 2 bases respectively, with 7 bases between them. CDR1 MNHNY and CDR2 SVGAGI come from the germline V gene (reference sequence). The CDR3 bases are TGTGCCAGCGCGGGCGCCTATAATTCACCCCTCCACTTT. The encoded protein is CASAGAYNSPLHF.

This clonotype appeared many times. The chain has TRBV5-1 and TRBJ1-2; D is undetermined. The germline V gene encodes CDR1 SGHRS and CDR2 YFSETQ. The V end was cut by 5 bases, the J end by 3 bases, with 17 bases between. This CDR3 is 15 amino acids long. For the CDR3, the DNA is TGCGCCAGCAGTTCCACCCTAGCTACCTACTATGGCTACACCTTC. Translation gives CASSSTLATYYGYTF.

This clonotype was counted a few times. The gene calls are TRBV28 and TRBJ2-7; 10 bases align to TRBD2. Germline CDR1 is MDHEN and CDR2 is SYDVKM. With V trimmed by 7 bases and J by 1 base, 7 bases remained unmatched. The CDR3 loop spans 15 amino acids. CDR3 residues: CASNRGLAVSYEQYF. In DNA form, the CDR3 reads TGTGCCAGCAATCGTGGACTAGCGGTATCCTACGAGCAGTACTTC.

This clonotype was observed many times. The chain combines TRBV28 with TRBJ1-3; D is unresolved. Germline CDR1 and CDR2: MDHEN and SYDVKM. This CDR3 comprises 15 residues. Trimming removed 5 bases from V and 0 bases from J, with 11 bases in between. The CDR3 loop reads CASSPPGYSGNTIYF. The CDR3 region has the DNA TGTGCCAGCAGTCCCCCCGGATACTCTGGAAACACCATATATTTT. The full variable domain, with the rest looked up from reference TRBV28 and TRBJ1-3, is DVKVTQSSRYLVKRTGEKVFLECVQDMDHENMFWYRQDPGLGLRLIYFSYDVKMKEKGDIPEGYSVSREKKERFSLILESASTNQTSMYLCASSPPGYSGNTIYFGEGSWLTVV.

The chain joins TRBV5-1 to TRBJ2-7, with D possibly being TRBD1 or TRBD2 (6 bases each). Trimming took 4 bases from V and 0 from J, leaving 14 bases between them. Germline lookup yields CDR1 SGHRS and CDR2 YFSETQ. CDR3 length: 15 residues. The CDR3 coding sequence is TGCGCCAGCAGCCCGGGGGCGTCGAGCTCCTACGAGCAGTACTTC. This sequence encodes CASSPGASSSYEQYF.

This clonotype appeared a few times. Here the CDR3 omits its conserved ending phenylalanine or tryptophan, so a read error is the likely source. The chain couples TRBV6-6 to TRBJ2-1, with TRBD2 matching over 11 bases. The CDR3 covers 14 residues. Per the germline V gene, CDR1 is MNHNY and CDR2 is SVGAGI (reference sequence). The junction had 9 bases not matched to a gene; V was cut back by 9 bases and J by 8 bases. For the CDR3, the DNA is TGTGCCAGTTATACTAGCGGGAGTCCGGATGAGCAGTTCTCC. Amino acid sequence: CASYTSGSPDEQFS.

The CDR3 sequence is CASSLGGSKNIQYF. CDR3 bases: TGTGCCAGCAGCTTGGGGGGTTCCAAAAACATTCAGTACTTC. The chain joins TRBV7-2 to TRBJ2-4; maybe TRBD2 (6 bases). Trimming pared 3 bases from V and 2 bases from J, leaving 8 bases between. CDR3 length: 14 residues. Germline CDR1 and CDR2: SGHTA and FQGNSA.

The rearrangement links TRBV27 to TRBJ1-4, with D uncertain. CDR1 is MNHEY and CDR2 is SMNVEV in the germline V gene (reference sequence). The CDR3 has 13 amino acids. V dropped 3 bases and J dropped 8 bases, with 10 bases sitting between them. The CDR3 DNA sequence: TGTGCCAGCAGTTTTTCAACTGAGGAAAAACTGTTTTTT. It translates to CASSFSTEEKLFF.

This clonotype was picked up a small number of times. Here the CDR3 reads CASSLTGVNTGELFF. The CDR3 coding sequence is TGTGCCAGCAGCCTGACAGGCGTGAACACCGGGGAGCTGTTTTTT. V usage is TRBV28 and J usage is TRBJ2-2; possibly TRBD1 for D (6 bases). This CDR3 is built from 15 residues. Germline-derived CDR1 and CDR2 are MDHEN and SYDVKM. V lost 6 bases to trimming and J lost 1 base, with 12 bases between them.

There are a few counts of this clonotype. This chain links TRBV5-1 with TRBJ2-6; 7 bases agree with TRBD1. Germline values: CDR1 SGHRS, CDR2 YFSETQ. V was clipped by 4 bases and J by 1 base; unmatched bases: 5. The length of the CDR3 is 16 residues. CDR3 amino acids: CASSPGQQSGANVLTF. For the CDR3, the DNA is TGCGCCAGCAGCCCGGGACAGCAGTCTGGGGCCAACGTCCTGACTTTC.

This clonotype has just a few counts. A single base separates this from a much larger clone, so it may be a read error. The chain recombines TRBV12-3 or TRBV12-4 with TRBJ2-7; D is uncertain. The CDR3 totals 11 residues. The CDR3 loop is CTSSQTYEQYF. CDR3 DNA: TGTACCAGCAGCCAAACCTACGAGCAGTACTTC.

This clonotype was observed a handful of times. J is TRBJ1-4 and V is TRBV19; D is unresolved. This CDR3 is 13 amino acids long. Germline values: CDR1 LNHDA, CDR2 SQIVND (reference sequence). Trimming left V 9 bases short and J 12 bases short, with 20 bases between. The CDR3 nucleotides are TGTGCCAGCGCCGTGGCCCTAGGATGGGAACTGTTTTTT. Its protein is CASAVALGWELFF.

The chain couples TRBV10-3 to TRBJ2-2, with D possibly being TRBD1 (6 bases). V lost 6 bases and J lost 3, with 11 bases in between. CDR1 is ENHRY and CDR2 is SYGVKD in the germline V gene. CDR3 length: 14 residues. The CDR3 DNA follows: TGTGCCATCAGGGTGACAGGAGACACCGGGGAGCTGTTTTTT. Translating gives CAIRVTGDTGELFF.